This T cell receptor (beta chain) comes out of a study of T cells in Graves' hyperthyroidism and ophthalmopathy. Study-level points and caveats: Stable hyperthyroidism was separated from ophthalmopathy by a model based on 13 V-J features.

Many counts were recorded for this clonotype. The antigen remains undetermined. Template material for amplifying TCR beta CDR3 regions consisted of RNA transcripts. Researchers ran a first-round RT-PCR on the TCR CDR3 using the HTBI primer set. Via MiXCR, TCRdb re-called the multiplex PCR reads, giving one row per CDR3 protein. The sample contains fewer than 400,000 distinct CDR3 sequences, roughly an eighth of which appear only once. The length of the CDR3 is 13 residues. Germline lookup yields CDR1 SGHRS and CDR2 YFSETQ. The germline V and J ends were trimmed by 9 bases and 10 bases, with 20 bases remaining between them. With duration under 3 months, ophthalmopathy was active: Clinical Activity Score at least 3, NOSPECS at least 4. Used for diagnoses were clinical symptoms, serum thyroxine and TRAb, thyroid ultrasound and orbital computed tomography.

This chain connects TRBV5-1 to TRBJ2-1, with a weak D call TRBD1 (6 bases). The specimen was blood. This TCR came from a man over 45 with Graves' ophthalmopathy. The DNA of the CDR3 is TGCGCCACCACGCTACAGGGATTCGGGGAGCAGTTCTTC. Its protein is CATTLQGFGEQFF.